This T cell receptor (beta chain) is drawn from a study of beta chain features in type 1 diabetes. Notes on the study in general: Naive, central memory and Treg TCRB repertoires seemed to resemble each other more closely in patients than they did in healthy donors. Shorter TCRB CDR3s, moderately but significantly so, were found in Type 1 diabetes patients in all four CD4+ subsets. A potential PCR bias toward shorter templates would be equal in patient and control samples.

As to this clone: Its matching antigen is unknown.

Expressed TCRB transcripts were sequenced after all isolated RNA was converted to cDNA. Sequencing used immunoSEQ multiplex PCR; TCRdb keeps in-frame clones, though not all of them. The table lists roughly 260,000 clones, about 20% of them singletons. Germline CDR1 reads SNHLY; CDR2 reads FYNNEI. V lost 7 bases, J lost 9 bases, and 24 bases lay in between. This CDR3 region has 16 residues. The V and J genes are TRBV2 and TRBJ2-2, with D unresolved. Sequencing input: naive CD4+ T cells from blood. The clonotype originates from a woman in her forties with type 1 diabetes. CDR3 region: CASNALSPPSMRELFF. The CDR3 nucleotides read TGTGCCAGCAATGCGCTGTCCCCGCCGAGTATGAGGGAGCTGTTTTTT.